This TCR beta chain was captured by sequencing in a study of T cells in Graves' hyperthyroidism and ophthalmopathy. Whole-study findings and limits: Also found in blood were most expanded thyroid clonotypes above 0.001.

Amplified TCR beta CDR3 regions came from RNA transcripts. First-round RT-PCR of the TCR CDR3 relied on the HTBI primer set. TCRdb independently ran MiXCR on the multiplex PCR reads; one entry per CDR3 protein. This table holds about 520,000 distinct CDR3 sequences, roughly a quarter found once. V was clipped by 0 bases and J by 6 bases, with 11 bases between them. This CDR3 has 13 amino acids. CDR1 DFQATT and CDR2 SNEGSKA come from the germline V gene (reference sequence). As to this clonotype: Its target is unknown.

This TCR came from a woman aged 25 to 45 with Graves' ophthalmopathy. The rearrangement uses TRBV20-1 and TRBJ2-5, with D uncertain. Sequencing input: blood. CDR3 sequence: CSARDYPPQTQYF. The CDR3 DNA follows: TGCAGTGCTAGAGATTATCCCCCCCAGACCCAGTACTTC.